This T cell receptor beta chain stems from a study of tumor-infiltrating lymphocytes in glioblastoma multiforme. The study, taken as a whole, reports: Clone frequencies may be distorted by unequal TCR transcripts per cell. Just one glioblastoma patient contributed to the TCR-mutation comparison.

As for this clonotype: The target antigen is unknown. One junction end disagrees with the germline gene, perhaps due to a read error.

TCR beta libraries were built from RNA through three nested multiplex PCR rounds using modified ARM-PCR. TCRB-specific cDNA synthesis used 0.5 to 0.65 ug of total RNA. A single record per CDR3 protein comes from TCRdb applying MiXCR to the multiplex PCR reads. The sample includes 15,000 or so distinct CDR3 sequences, 65% to 80% seen only once; the top ten take about 50%. The germline V gene has CDR1 LGHNA and CDR2 YNFKEQ. The CDR3 totals 17 residues. The sample comprised brain tumor tissue. The chain is built from TRBV4-2 and TRBJ2-2, with 8 bases fitting TRBD1. This TCR derives from a male donor with glioblastoma. The CDR3 is CASSLRAGQGGAGELFF. The CDR3, as DNA: TGCGCCAGCAGCCTCCGCGCCGGACAGGGCGGCGCCGGGGAGCTGTTTTTT.